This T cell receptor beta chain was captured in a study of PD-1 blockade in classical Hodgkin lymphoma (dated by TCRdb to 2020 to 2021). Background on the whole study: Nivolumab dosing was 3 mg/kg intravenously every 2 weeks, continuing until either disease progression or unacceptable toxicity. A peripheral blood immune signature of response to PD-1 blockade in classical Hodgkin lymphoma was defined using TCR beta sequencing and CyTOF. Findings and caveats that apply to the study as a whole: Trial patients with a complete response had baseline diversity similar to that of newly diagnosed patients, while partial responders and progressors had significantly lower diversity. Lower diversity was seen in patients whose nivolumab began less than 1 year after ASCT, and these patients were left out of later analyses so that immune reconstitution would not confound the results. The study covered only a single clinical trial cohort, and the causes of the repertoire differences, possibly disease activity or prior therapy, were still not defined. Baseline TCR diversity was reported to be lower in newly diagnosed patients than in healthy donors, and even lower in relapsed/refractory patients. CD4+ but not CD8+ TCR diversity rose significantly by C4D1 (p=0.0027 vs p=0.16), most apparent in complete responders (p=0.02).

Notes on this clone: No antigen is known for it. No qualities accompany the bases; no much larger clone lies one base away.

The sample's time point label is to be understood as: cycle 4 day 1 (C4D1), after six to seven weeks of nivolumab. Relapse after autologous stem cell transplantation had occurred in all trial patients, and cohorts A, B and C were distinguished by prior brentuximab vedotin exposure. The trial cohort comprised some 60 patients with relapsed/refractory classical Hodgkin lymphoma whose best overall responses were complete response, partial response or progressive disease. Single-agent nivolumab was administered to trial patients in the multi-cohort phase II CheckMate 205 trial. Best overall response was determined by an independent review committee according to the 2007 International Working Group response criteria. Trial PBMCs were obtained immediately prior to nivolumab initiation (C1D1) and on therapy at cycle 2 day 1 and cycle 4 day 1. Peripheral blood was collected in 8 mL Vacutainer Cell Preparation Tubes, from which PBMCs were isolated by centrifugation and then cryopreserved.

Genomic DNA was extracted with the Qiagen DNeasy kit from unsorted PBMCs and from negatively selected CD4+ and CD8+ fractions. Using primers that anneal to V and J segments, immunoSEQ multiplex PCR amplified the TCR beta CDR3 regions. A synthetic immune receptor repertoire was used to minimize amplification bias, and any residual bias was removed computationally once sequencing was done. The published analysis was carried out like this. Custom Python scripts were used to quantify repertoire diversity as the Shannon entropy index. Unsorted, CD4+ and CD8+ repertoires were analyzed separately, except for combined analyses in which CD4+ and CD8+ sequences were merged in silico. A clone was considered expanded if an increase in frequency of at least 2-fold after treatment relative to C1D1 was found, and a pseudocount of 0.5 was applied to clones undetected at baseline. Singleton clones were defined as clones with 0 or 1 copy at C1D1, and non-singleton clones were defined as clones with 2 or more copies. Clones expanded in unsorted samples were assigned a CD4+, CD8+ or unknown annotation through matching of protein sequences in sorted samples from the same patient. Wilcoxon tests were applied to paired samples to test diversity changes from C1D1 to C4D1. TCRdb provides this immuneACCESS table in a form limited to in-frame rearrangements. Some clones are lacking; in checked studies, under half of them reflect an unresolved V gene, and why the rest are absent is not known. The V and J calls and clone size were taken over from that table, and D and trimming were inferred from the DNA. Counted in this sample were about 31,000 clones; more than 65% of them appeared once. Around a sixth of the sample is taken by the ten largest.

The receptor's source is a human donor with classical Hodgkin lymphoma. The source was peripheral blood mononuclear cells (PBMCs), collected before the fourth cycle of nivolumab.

The bases read TGTGCCAGCAGCCAAGCGACTAGCGGGGGTTACGAGCAGTACTTC. It translates to CASSQATSGGYEQYF. This sequence uses TRBV4-2 and TRBJ2-7, with 12 junctional bases fitting TRBD2. The junction shows trimming of 1 base on V and 4 bases on J, and the gene matches do not reach 2 bases of it. As encoded in the germline V gene, CDR1 is LGHNA while CDR2 is YNFKEQ. CDR3 length: 15 amino acids, cysteine to phenylalanine. Only the CDR3 DNA is retained, 45 bases long and in frame from the first base.